The 25 T cell receptor beta chains listed next were all sequenced from one sample in a study of a mutant IDH1 vaccine in newly diagnosed glioma. The assay was immunoSEQ multiplex PCR, and TCRdb's table has in-frame clones only and misses some. Counted here are about 30,000 clones, 60% to 80% occurring once; the ten biggest clones make up about 24%. Regarding time point: week 11, during vaccination. The vaccine gave 300 ug of a 20-mer mutant IDH1 peptide subcutaneously per dose. No antigens are known for them. The material was PBMCs, obtained from a glioma patient whose treatment included an IDH1 peptide vaccine. These receptors were obtained from a man younger than 40 with glioma.

The chain carries TRBV7-9 and TRBJ1-2, with TRBD1 as a possible D gene (5 bases). V dropped 1 base and J dropped 3 bases, with 12 bases sitting between them. Germline loops: CDR1 SEHNR, CDR2 FQNEAQ (reference sequence). The CDR3 extends over 15 amino acids. This CDR3 is CASSLDVGVDYGYTF. The DNA of the CDR3 is TGTGCCAGCAGCTTAGATGTGGGGGTTGACTATGGCTACACCTTC.

This chain uses TRBV5-4 with TRBJ2-7, with unresolved D. The CDR3 sequence is 15 residues long. V dropped 0 bases and J dropped 2 bases, with 12 bases sitting between them. CDR1 is SGHNT and CDR2 is YYREEE in the germline V gene (reference sequence). The CDR3 nucleotides read TGTGCCAGCAGCTTGGATGCGACATTAACCTACGAGCAGTACTTC. This sequence encodes CASSLDATLTYEQYF.

The chain carries TRBV5-1 and TRBJ2-6, with D unresolved. CDR1 and CDR2 (germline): SGHRS, YFSETQ. V gave up 4 bases and J gave up 1 base, with 6 bases separating them. The CDR3 sequence is 14 residues long. The CDR3 coding sequence is TGCGCCAGCAGCACGACTTCTGGGGCCAACGTCCTGACTTTC. Protein product: CASSTTSGANVLTF.

This clone was seen a single time. The chain links TRBV4-1 to TRBJ2-2, with a weak D call TRBD2 (5 bases). V lost 4 bases and J lost 4, with 16 bases in between. Germline-derived CDR1 and CDR2 are MGHRA and YSYEKL. The CDR3 consists of 16 residues. CDR3 bases: TGCGCCAGCAGCCTTAAAATGGGAGCTTTCACCGGGGAGCTGTTTTTT. It translates to CASSLKMGAFTGELFF.

This chain links TRBV19 with TRBJ1-2, with D possibly being TRBD1 (6 bases). This CDR3 spans 13 amino acids. Trimming pared 3 bases from V and 6 bases from J, leaving 11 bases between. Germline CDR1 and CDR2: LNHDA and SQIVND (reference sequence). The CDR3 loop is CASSIGQGNGYTF. DNA of the CDR3: TGTGCCAGTAGTATTGGTCAGGGGAATGGCTACACCTTC.

This clone was detected a few times. V and J are TRBV28 and TRBJ1-1; no definite D call. Germline lookup yields CDR1 MDHEN and CDR2 SYDVKM. The CDR3 is made up of 11 amino acids. Trimming left V 6 bases short and J 8 bases short, with 10 bases between. CDR3 DNA sequence: TGTGCCAGCAGCCACCCTTGGGAAGCTTTCTTT. This encodes CASSHPWEAFF.

This clone was seen a few times. V and J are TRBV5-1 and TRBJ1-1, with a possible D match to TRBD1 (6 bases). The CDR3 runs 15 residues. V was trimmed by 1 base and J by 1 base, leaving 11 bases between them. Germline CDR1 SGHRS, CDR2 YFSETQ. The CDR3 DNA is TGCGCCAGCAGCTTGTTCGGGGGGCAGAACACTGAAGCTTTCTTT. Translated: CASSLFGGQNTEAFF.

The chain uses TRBV14 and TRBJ1-2; D perhaps matches TRBD1 (6 bases). This CDR3 spans 12 amino acids. V was clipped by 4 bases and J by 8 bases, with 11 bases between them. Germline V gene data show CDR1 as SGHDN and CDR2 as FVKESK. CDR3 amino acids: CASSPGAGGYTF. CDR3 nucleotide sequence: TGTGCCAGCAGCCCGGGGGCGGGCGGCTACACCTTC.

The chain uses TRBV28 and TRBJ1-1; D is uncertain. Germline assignment: CDR1 MDHEN and CDR2 SYDVKM. The CDR3 runs 17 residues. V gave up 7 bases and J gave up 2 bases, with 23 bases separating them. CDR3 sequence reads: CASTGRPNDFRNTEAFF. The CDR3 DNA sequence: TGTGCCAGCACCGGACGGCCTAATGATTTCAGAAACACTGAAGCTTTCTTT.

J is TRBJ1-1 and V is TRBV13, with 8 positions matching TRBD1. Germline CDR1 reads PRHDT; CDR2 reads FYEKMQ (reference sequence). The CDR3 is made up of 13 amino acids. After removal of 3 bases from V and 7 bases from J, the junction contained 4 bases not matched to a gene. The CDR3 sequence is CASSFDRGGEAFF. CDR3 nucleotide sequence: TGTGCCAGCAGCTTCGACAGGGGAGGTGAAGCTTTCTTT.

V is TRBV7-2 and J is TRBJ1-4, with no clear D. Germline V lookup: CDR1 SGHTA, CDR2 FQGNSA. The V end lost 5 bases, the J end lost 4 bases, and 14 bases lay between the germline ends. There are 15 residues in the CDR3. This chain's CDR3 is CASSPPLDLNEKLFF. CDR3 in DNA: TGTGCCAGCAGCCCCCCCCTGGATCTTAATGAAAAACTGTTTTTT. The variable domain in full, completed from reference TRBV7-2 and TRBJ1-4, reads GAGVSQSPSNKVTEKGKDVELRCDPISGHTALYWYRQSLGQGLEFLIYFQGNSAPDKSGLPSDRFSAERTGGSVSTLTIQRTQQEDSAVYLCASSPPLDLNEKLFFGSGTQLSVL.

The CDR3 protein is CRRGLAGIYEQYF. The CDR3 bases are TGCAGACGGGGACTAGCGGGCATCTACGAGCAGTACTTC. The chain combines TRBV29-1 with TRBJ2-7, with TRBD2 identical over 12 bases. Germline V gives CDR1 SQVTM, CDR2 ANQGSEA. CDR3 size: 13 residues.

J is TRBJ2-3 and V is TRBV7-6, with D possibly being TRBD1 or TRBD2 (5 bases each). Germline V gene sequence: CDR1 SGHVS, CDR2 FNYEAQ. The CDR3 is 15 residues long. V lost 3 bases and J lost 4, with 14 bases in between. DNA for the CDR3: TGTGCCAGCAGCTTTCAGGCAGGGAGACCAGATACGCAGTATTTT. Its protein is CASSFQAGRPDTQYF.

CDR3 sequence: CASSVGEGPGNTIYF. CDR3 coding DNA: TGCGCCAGCAGTGTAGGGGAAGGACCTGGAAACACCATATATTTT. The chain is built from TRBV10-1 and TRBJ1-3; a possible D gene is TRBD1 (5 bases). Germline V gene sequence: CDR1 WNHNN, CDR2 SYGVQD (reference sequence). CDR3 length equals 15 residues. Trimming shortened V by 4 bases and J by 2 bases, and 12 bases separated the two germline ends.

The V and J genes are TRBV7-8 and TRBJ2-1; TRBD2 aligns across 8 bases. There are 16 residues in the CDR3. Losses at the gene ends were 7 bases for V and 8 bases for J; bases not matched to a gene: 16. Germline lookup yields CDR1 SGHVS and CDR2 FQNEAQ. The CDR3 DNA is TGTGCCAGCATTTTGAGGGGTAGCGGGAATTACGATGAGCAGTTCTTC. This codes for CASILRGSGNYDEQFF.

The chain uses TRBV30 and TRBJ1-5, with D tentatively TRBD1 (6 bases). Germline lookup yields CDR1 GTSNPN and CDR2 SVGIG (reference sequence). CDR3 length: 13 amino acids. V was clipped by 0 bases and J by 4 bases, with 7 bases between them. In nucleotides, the CDR3 is TGTGCCTGGAGTGTACAGGGAAATCAGCCCCAGCATTTT. Translated, it gives CAWSVQGNQPQHF.

V is TRBV19 and J is TRBJ2-1, with 8 bases matching TRBD1. V was clipped by 7 bases and J by 8 bases; unmatched bases: 7. Germline values: CDR1 LNHDA, CDR2 SQIVND (reference sequence). The CDR3 runs 13 residues. This chain's CDR3 is CASNLQGADEQFF. CDR3 DNA: TGTGCCAGTAACCTCCAGGGGGCGGATGAGCAGTTCTTC.

The chain combines TRBV19 with TRBJ1-5; D unclear. This CDR3 is 11 amino acids long. Trimming cost V 4 bases and J 11 bases, with 9 bases left between them. Germline CDR1 is LNHDA and CDR2 is SQIVND (reference sequence). In DNA, the CDR3 is TGTGCCAGTAGTACCTCATTAGCCCAGCATTTT. It codes for CASSTSLAQHF.

CDR3 sequence reads: CASSLGGAGRPPLHF. CDR3 in DNA: TGTGCCAGCAGCTTAGGAGGGGCAGGGCGTCCACCCCTCCACTTT. V and J are TRBV7-9 and TRBJ1-6; a weak D match, TRBD1 (5 bases). The germline V gene encodes CDR1 SEHNR and CDR2 FQNEAQ (reference sequence). The V end was cut by 1 base, the J end by 11 bases, with 15 bases between. There are 15 residues in the CDR3.

The chain is built from TRBV4-1 and TRBJ1-5; 7 bases match TRBD1. V gave up 5 bases and J gave up 6 bases; unmatched junction bases: 16. This CDR3 contains 17 residues. Germline loops: CDR1 MGHRA, CDR2 YSYEKL. CDR3 amino acids: CASSIRASGTAGQPQHF. CDR3 DNA: TGCGCCAGCAGCATACGTGCCAGCGGGACAGCCGGTCAGCCCCAGCATTTT.

The sample holds a few counts of this clone. V usage is TRBV10-3 and J usage is TRBJ1-1; a possible D gene is TRBD1 (5 bases). Deletions cut 2 bases from V and 4 bases from J, with 14 bases between. This CDR3 is built from 15 residues. Per the germline V gene, CDR1 is ENHRY and CDR2 is SYGVKD. The CDR3 nucleotides read TGTGCCATCAGTGAGCGGGGGGATGGGGGCACTGAAGCTTTCTTT. Translated, it gives CAISERGDGGTEAFF.

The chain is built from TRBV10-3 and TRBJ1-2; D not resolved. V was trimmed by 0 bases and J by 8 bases, leaving 13 bases between them. The CDR3 is made up of 14 amino acids. Germline V lookup: CDR1 ENHRY, CDR2 SYGVKD. The CDR3 sequence: CAISESTDPEGYTF. CDR3 DNA sequence: TGTGCCATCAGTGAGTCCACAGACCCTGAAGGCTACACCTTC.

The chain links TRBV9 to TRBJ2-5; D is ambiguous. This CDR3 has 14 residues. Between the trimmed V and J ends, which lost 4 bases and 5 bases, there was a span of 15 bases. The germline V gene encodes CDR1 SGDLS and CDR2 YYNGEE. The CDR3 DNA reads as TGTGCCAGCAGCCCTCGTATCGGTACCGAGACCCAGTACTTC. Residues: CASSPRIGTETQYF.

V gene TRBV11-3 combines with J gene TRBJ2-7; maybe TRBD1 (5 bases). CDR1 and CDR2 from the germline V gene are SGHNT and YENEEA. Deletions cut 2 bases from V and 1 base from J, with 9 bases between. The length of the CDR3 is 14 residues. The CDR3 is CASSLTRDSYEQYF. The CDR3 nucleotides read TGTGCCAGCAGCTTAACCAGGGATTCCTACGAGCAGTACTTC. Full variable domain (remainder filled in from reference TRBV11-3 and TRBJ2-7): EAGVVQSPRYKIIEKKQPVAFWCNPISGHNTLYWYLQNLGQGPELLIRYENEEAVDDSQLPKDRFSAERLKGVDSTLKIQPAELGDSAVYLCASSLTRDSYEQYFGPGTRLTVT.

This clone turned up a few times. The rearrangement links TRBV20-1 to TRBJ1-2, with D uncertain. The CDR3 is made up of 10 amino acids. V was cut by 6 bases and J by 6 bases, with 8 bases left in between. Per the germline V gene, CDR1 is DFQATT and CDR2 is SNEGSKA (reference sequence). This chain's CDR3 is CSADDDGYTF. In nucleotides, the CDR3 is TGCAGTGCGGATGACGATGGCTACACCTTC.